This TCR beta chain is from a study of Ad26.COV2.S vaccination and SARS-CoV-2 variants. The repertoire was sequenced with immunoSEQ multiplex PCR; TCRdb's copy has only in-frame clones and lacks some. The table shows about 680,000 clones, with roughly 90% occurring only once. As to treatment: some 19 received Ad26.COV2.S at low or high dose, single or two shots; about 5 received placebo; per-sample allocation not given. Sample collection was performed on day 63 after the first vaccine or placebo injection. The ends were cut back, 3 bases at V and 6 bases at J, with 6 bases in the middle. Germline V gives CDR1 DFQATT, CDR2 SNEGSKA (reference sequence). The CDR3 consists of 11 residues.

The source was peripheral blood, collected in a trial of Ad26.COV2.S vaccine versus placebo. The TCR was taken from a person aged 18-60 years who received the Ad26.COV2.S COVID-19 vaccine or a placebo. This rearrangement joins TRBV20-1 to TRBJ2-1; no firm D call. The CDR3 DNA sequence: TGCAGTGCTAGGCCAACCAATGAGCAGTTCTTC. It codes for CSARPTNEQFF.